This TCR beta chain was recovered during a study of post-analysis software for immune sequencing data. Built from TCR beta cDNA, the libraries had unique molecular identifiers in them. It was from roughly 1 to 10 million T cells that 530,000 or so cDNA molecules came. TCRdb re-called the PCR reads through MiXCR, storing one row per CDR3 protein. The sample shows approximately 630,000 distinct CDR3 sequences, around 60% of them seen only once. General observations from the study: Comparison of patients with controls showed five TRBV segments more frequent in patients, TRBV5-6, TRBV5-1 and TRBV20-1 among them.

For this clonotype: Antigen: not known. The junction differs from germline at one of its ends, possibly a read error.

The CDR3 has 14 residues. The V gene's germline CDR1 is DFQATT and CDR2 SNEGSKA (reference sequence). The source is a girl aged 2 to 10 with multiple sclerosis. The chain employs TRBV20-1 and TRBJ2-3, with D perhaps TRBD1 or TRBD2 (5 bases each). The source material was blood. The chain's CDR3 is CSARGEFGTDTQYF. DNA for the CDR3: TGCAGTGCCAGAGGGGAATTTGGCACAGATACGCAGTATTTT.